What follows are 18 T cell receptor beta chains derived from one specimen sequenced in a study of cytomegalovirus exposure and HLA in healthy donors. Use of 60 Vbeta and 13 Jbeta primers characterized the PCR. TCRdb's copy holds only in-frame clones and misses some; the assay was immunoSEQ multiplex PCR. The data hold roughly 150,000 clones, with over 65% observed a single time. The material sequenced was PBMCs. The source of these receptors is a woman in her 30s in good health and CMV-seronegative.

V gene TRBV5-5 combines with J gene TRBJ1-1; no firm D call. There are 13 residues in the CDR3. The germline V and J ends were trimmed by 2 bases and 5 bases, with 10 bases remaining between them. The germline V gene has CDR1 SGHKS and CDR2 YYEKEE (reference sequence). CDR3 nucleotides: TGTGCCAGCAGCTTCCCGGAGGGTACTGAAGCTTTCTTT. This gives the protein CASSFPEGTEAFF. Full variable domain (outside the CDR3, taken from reference TRBV5-5 and TRBJ1-1): DAGVTQSPTHLIKTRGQQVTLRCSPISGHKSVSWYQQVLGQGPQFIFQYYEKEERGRGNFPDRFSARQFPNYSSELNVNALLLGDSALYLCASSFPEGTEAFFGQGTRLTVV.

The chain employs TRBV9 and TRBJ1-2; D is possibly TRBD1 (6 bases). The germline V gene encodes CDR1 SGDLS and CDR2 YYNGEE. Deletions cut 4 bases from V and 7 bases from J, with 17 bases between. The CDR3 loop spans 14 amino acids. CDR3 loop: CASSPPQGGCGYTF. The CDR3 bases are TGTGCCAGCAGCCCACCACAGGGAGGGTGTGGCTACACCTTC.

CDR3: CASSPPPGVRGADYNEQFF. Written as DNA, the CDR3 is TGTGCCAGCAGTCCACCCCCCGGGGTTCGGGGGGCGGATTACAATGAGCAGTTCTTC. The V and J genes are TRBV28 and TRBJ2-1; tentatively, D is TRBD2 (7 bases). The CDR3 has 19 residues. Germline CDR1 reads MDHEN; CDR2 reads SYDVKM. Deletions cut 5 bases from V and 4 bases from J, with 27 bases between.

This chain links TRBV30 with TRBJ1-4, with TRBD1 matching 9 bases. CDR3 length: 15 residues. Germline-derived CDR1 and CDR2 are GTSNPN and SVGIG (reference sequence). With V trimmed by 1 base and J by 0 bases, 0 bases remained unmatched. This CDR3 is CAWSGQGATNEKLFF. The DNA for the CDR3 is TGTGCCTGGAGTGGACAGGGGGCAACTAATGAAAAACTGTTTTTT.

This clone has a single count. The V call is TRBV6-1, the J call TRBJ2-5; the D is unclear. V lost 5 bases, J lost 5 bases, and 9 bases lay in between. The CDR3 sequence is 12 residues long. Germline-derived CDR1 and CDR2 are MNHNS and SASEGT. The CDR3 region is CASSNSGETQYF. CDR3 coding DNA: TGTGCCAGCAGTAATTCCGGGGAGACCCAGTACTTC.

CDR3 in amino acids: CASSLYRGGQGSYEQYF. DNA for the CDR3: TGTGCCAGCAGTTTATATCGCGGGGGGCAGGGTTCCTACGAGCAGTACTTC. The chain carries TRBV27 and TRBJ2-7, with 8 nucleotides matching TRBD2. V shed 1 base and J 1 base; nucleotides not matched to a gene: 9. This CDR3 has 17 amino acids. Germline CDR1 is MNHEY and CDR2 is SMNVEV (reference sequence).

The rearrangement links TRBV5-4 to TRBJ2-1; the match to TRBD2 covers 9 bases. CDR3 size: 15 residues. CDR1 and CDR2 from the germline V gene are SGHNT and YYREEE (reference sequence). Unmatched junction bases numbered 3, after V lost 5 bases and J lost 0 bases. The CDR3 is CASRAGGFSYNEQFF. The CDR3 DNA reads TGTGCCAGCAGGGCGGGGGGGTTCTCCTACAATGAGCAGTTCTTC.

This clone was observed a handful of times. DNA for the CDR3: TGTGCCAGCAGTCGTACCGCGGAACCGAATGAAAAACTGTTTTTT. Its translation is CASSRTAEPNEKLFF. The gene calls are TRBV6-6 and TRBJ1-4; D is uncertain. Germline CDR1 and CDR2: MNHNY and SVGAGI (reference sequence). V lost 5 bases and J lost 5, with 15 bases in between. The CDR3 spans 15 residues.

The chain recombines TRBV27 with TRBJ2-7, with D maybe TRBD2 (5 bases). Germline CDR1 and CDR2: MNHEY and SMNVEV (reference sequence). The CDR3 covers 15 residues. Trimming removed 4 bases from V and 0 bases from J, with 13 bases in between. CDR3 residues: CASSSYGVSSYEQYF. CDR3 nucleotides: TGTGCCAGCAGTTCCTACGGGGTGAGCTCCTACGAGCAGTACTTC.

The chain combines TRBV5-1 with TRBJ2-5, with 10 bases lining up with TRBD2. The J call may be wrong; the DNA end is better matched by TRBJ2-7. There are 15 residues in the CDR3. In germline, CDR1 is SGHRS, CDR2 YFSETQ. In DNA, the CDR3 is TGCGCCAGCAGTTTCGGGACTAGCGTTACCTACGAGCAGTACTTC. It specifies CASSFGTSVTYEQYF.

The J gene is TRBJ1-5, the V gene TRBV4-1; 8 bases line up with TRBD1. This CDR3 has 18 amino acids. The V gene end was trimmed by 0 bases and the J gene end by 0 bases; junction bases not matched to a gene: 7. Germline CDR1 is MGHRA and CDR2 is YSYEKL. CDR3 coding DNA: TGCGCCAGCAGCCAAGATCAGGGGGCCTGGTATAGCAATCAGCCCCAGCATTTT. Amino acid sequence: CASSQDQGAWYSNQPQHF.

This chain connects TRBV5-1 to TRBJ2-7, with D maybe TRBD1 (5 bases). Germline V gives CDR1 SGHRS, CDR2 YFSETQ. There are 15 residues in the CDR3. V dropped 0 bases and J dropped 0 bases, with 10 bases sitting between them. CDR3 nucleotide sequence: TGCGCCAGCAGCTTGGAAGGGGTAAGCTCCTACGAGCAGTACTTC. Translating gives CASSLEGVSSYEQYF.

V gene TRBV5-1 combines with J gene TRBJ2-7; TRBD1 aligns across 7 bases. CDR1 SGHRS and CDR2 YFSETQ come from the germline V gene. J lost 0 bases, V lost 4 bases, and 13 bases had no gene match. The CDR3 consists of 17 residues. The CDR3 loop reads CASSTGTAEPLSYEQYV. The CDR3 nucleotides read TGCGCCAGCAGCACCGGGACAGCCGAGCCTCTCTCCTACGAGCAGTACGTC.

The V gene is TRBV2, the J gene TRBJ2-3; 9 positions match TRBD2. This CDR3 region has 15 residues. V dropped 6 bases and J dropped 2; count of bases not matched to a gene: 6. The germline CDR1 and CDR2 sequences are SNHLY and FYNNEI. CDR3 residues: CASRGGGGATDTQYF. The CDR3 DNA follows: TGTGCCAGCAGGGGCGGCGGGGGGGCCACAGATACGCAGTATTTT.

The V and J genes are TRBV5-1 and TRBJ1-2; tentative D call: TRBD1 (6 bases). Germline assignment: CDR1 SGHRS and CDR2 YFSETQ. The germline V and J ends were trimmed by 4 bases and 2 bases, with 30 bases remaining between them. CDR3 length: 20 amino acids. In DNA, the CDR3 is TGCGCCAGCAGCCTCTCCATCGGCGGACAGCGAAGTTTTGGAAACTATGGCTACACCTTC. Amino acids: CASSLSIGGQRSFGNYGYTF.

This clone was seen a handful of times. The chain is built from TRBV19 and TRBJ2-6; D remains unclear. The CDR3 is 15 amino acids. The germline V and J ends were trimmed by 1 base and 1 base, with 5 bases remaining between them. CDR1 and CDR2 (germline): LNHDA, SQIVND (reference sequence). CDR3 protein: CASSIVRSGANVLTF. CDR3 in DNA: TGTGCCAGTAGTATAGTGCGGTCTGGGGCCAACGTCCTGACTTTC.

This clone was detected only a few times. CDR3 amino acids: CASSELSGSYNEQFF. The CDR3 DNA reads as TGTGCCAGCAGTGAACTAAGCGGGAGTTACAATGAGCAGTTCTTC. This chain uses TRBV6-1 with TRBJ2-1; 8 nucleotides match TRBD2. The CDR3 extends over 15 amino acids. V trimming: 2 bases; J trimming: 4 bases; junction bases outside the gene matches: 4. The germline V gene has CDR1 MNHNS and CDR2 SASEGT.

This clone turned up a few times. V and J are TRBV28 and TRBJ2-2, with a weak D call TRBD2 (6 bases). V lost 10 bases, J lost 4 bases, and 16 bases lay in between. CDR1 and CDR2 (germline): MDHEN, SYDVKM. The CDR3 runs 14 residues. This CDR3 is CATFRQGGTGELFF. CDR3 bases: TGTGCCACCTTTAGGCAGGGAGGCACCGGGGAGCTGTTTTTT.